The 28 T cell receptor beta chains below were found in one sample sequenced in a study of control samples from healthy donors and cancer patients. The repertoire was sequenced with immunoSEQ multiplex PCR; TCRdb's copy has only in-frame clones and lacks some. The sample carries 110,000 or so clones, roughly 89% recorded once. The sample taken for sequencing was blood. The origin of the receptors is a man younger than 40 in good health.

The chain recombines TRBV5-1 with TRBJ1-1; D perhaps matches TRBD1 (5 bases). The CDR3 has 15 amino acids. The germline gives CDR1 SGHRS, CDR2 YFSETQ. V was trimmed by 2 bases and J by 0 bases, leaving 11 bases between them. The DNA of the CDR3 is TGCGCCAGCAGCTTCGGGGGGATGATGAACACTGAAGCTTTCTTT. This gives the protein CASSFGGMMNTEAFF.

This chain uses TRBV5-1 with TRBJ1-1; no clear D. Germline V CDR1 and CDR2: SGHRS, YFSETQ. This CDR3 region has 14 residues. V shed 0 bases and J shed 4 bases, with 10 bases lying between them. CDR3 sequence (DNA): TGCGCCAGCAGCTTGGGGAGGGTCGCCACTGAAGCTTTCTTT. Translation: CASSLGRVATEAFF.

This chain connects TRBV6-5 to TRBJ1-1; 7 bases map to TRBD1. The J segment lost 4 bases and the V segment lost 8 bases, leaving 10 bases of the junction unmatched. The CDR3 runs to 14 residues. Germline values: CDR1 MNHEY, CDR2 SVGAGI. The CDR3 DNA is TGTGCCAGCTCAAAGGAAGGGGGCGGCACTGAAGCTTTCTTT. Translation: CASSKEGGGTEAFF.

The chain links TRBV7-2 to TRBJ2-5; no reliable D call. CDR1 and CDR2 (germline): SGHTA, FQGNSA. V was trimmed by 1 base and J by 5 bases, leaving 17 bases between them. The CDR3 runs 16 residues. This chain's CDR3 is CASSLVGRPQGETQYF. CDR3 bases: TGTGCCAGCAGCTTAGTGGGCAGACCGCAAGGGGAGACCCAGTACTTC. Full variable domain (remainder filled in from reference TRBV7-2 and TRBJ2-5): GAGVSQSPSNKVTEKGKDVELRCDPISGHTALYWYRQSLGQGLEFLIYFQGNSAPDKSGLPSDRFSAERTGGSVSTLTIQRTQQEDSAVYLCASSLVGRPQGETQYFGPGTRLLVL.

The V gene is TRBV3-1 (or the pseudogene TRBV3-2), the J gene TRBJ2-5; D is uncertain. Trimming removed 1 base from V and 5 bases from J, with 14 bases in between. The V gene's germline CDR1 is LGHDT and CDR2 YNNKEL (reference sequence). CDR3 length: 15 residues. The CDR3 DNA reads as TGTGCCAGCAGCCAAGTTGGTCAGTTTGGGGAGACCCAGTACTTC. Translated, it gives CASSQVGQFGETQYF.

V is TRBV27 and J is TRBJ1-6; D remains unclear. Germline V gives CDR1 MNHEY, CDR2 SMNVEV (reference sequence). The V and J ends lost 2 bases and 13 bases respectively, with 18 bases between them. The CDR3 extends over 15 amino acids. CDR3 region: CASSLGGLRSSPLHF. In nucleotides, the CDR3 is TGTGCCAGCAGTTTAGGAGGCCTTCGATCATCGCCCCTCCACTTT.

The V gene is TRBV5-4, the J gene TRBJ1-6; D may be TRBD1 (6 bases). The length of the CDR3 is 15 residues. Germline values: CDR1 SGHNT, CDR2 YYREEE (reference sequence). The germline V and J ends were trimmed by 8 bases and 2 bases, with 14 bases remaining between them. DNA for the CDR3: TGTGCCAGTCAGGGGCAGGGCCCCTATAATTCACCCCTCCACTTT. As protein: CASQGQGPYNSPLHF.

This chain uses TRBV5-4 with TRBJ2-2, with 13 nucleotides matching TRBD2. The CDR3 extends over 17 amino acids. Trimming removed 5 bases from V and 5 bases from J; junction bases left unmatched: 9. The germline gives CDR1 SGHNT, CDR2 YYREEE (reference sequence). Here the CDR3 DNA reads TGTGCCAGCAGGCCGACTAGCGGGGGGCTGGGAACCGGGGAGCTGTTTTTT. This encodes CASRPTSGGLGTGELFF.

This clone was seen just once. V and J are TRBV3-1 (or the pseudogene TRBV3-2) and TRBJ1-1; no clear D. Germline V lookup: CDR1 LGHDT, CDR2 YNNKEL (reference sequence). The CDR3 has 14 residues. Trimming cost V 1 base and J 5 bases, with 11 bases left between them. The CDR3 nucleotides read TGTGCCAGCAGCCAAGTGGGGAGAGGAACTGAAGCTTTCTTT. Its translation: CASSQVGRGTEAFF.

V usage is TRBV2 and J usage is TRBJ2-5; 10 nucleotides agree with TRBD1. The CDR3 is made up of 15 amino acids. The junction had 7 bases not matched to a gene; V was cut back by 5 bases and J by 4 bases. CDR1 and CDR2 (germline): SNHLY, FYNNEI. The CDR3 bases are TGTGCCAGCAGTAGACCGGGACAGGGGTCAGAGACCCAGTACTTC. Translation gives CASSRPGQGSETQYF.

V is TRBV5-1 and J is TRBJ2-1; TRBD2 is a possible D gene (6 bases). Trimming left V 0 bases short and J 1 base short, with 14 bases between. The CDR3 extends over 17 amino acids. From germline, CDR1 is SGHRS and CDR2 YFSETQ. The CDR3 region is CASSLEGAGRSYNEQFF. As DNA, the CDR3 is TGCGCCAGCAGCTTGGAAGGGGCAGGGAGGTCCTACAATGAGCAGTTCTTC.

V and J are TRBV7-6 and TRBJ2-4; D is perhaps TRBD1 (5 bases). This CDR3 comprises 17 residues. V shed 2 bases and J shed 1 base, with 15 bases lying between them. The germline CDR1 and CDR2 sequences are SGHVS and FNYEAQ. The CDR3 region has the DNA TGTGCCAGCAGCTTAAATTCGGCAGGGTGGGCCAAAAACATTCAGTACTTC. It codes for CASSLNSAGWAKNIQYF. The whole variable domain, filled in from reference TRBV7-6 and TRBJ2-4, reads GAGVSQSPRYKVTKRGQDVALRCDPISGHVSLYWYRQALGQGPEFLTYFNYEAQQDKSGLPNDRFSAERPEGSISTLTIQRTEQRDSAMYRCASSLNSAGWAKNIQYFGAGTRLSVL.

The chain employs TRBV5-1 and TRBJ2-2; TRBD1 matches at 7 bases. This CDR3 region has 15 residues. Germline values: CDR1 SGHRS, CDR2 YFSETQ. V shed 5 bases and J 1 base; nucleotides not matched to a gene: 5. The CDR3 region has the DNA TGCGCCAGCAGACAGGGACAGCTGAACACCGGGGAGCTGTTTTTT. It specifies CASRQGQLNTGELFF.

This clone was recorded once. V gene TRBV24-1 combines with J gene TRBJ1-2; D is unclear. The CDR3 covers 13 residues. Germline V gene lookup returns CDR1 KGHDR and CDR2 SFDVKD. V dropped 1 base and J dropped 8 bases, with 10 bases sitting between them. For the CDR3, the DNA is TGTGCCACCAGTGATTTTGAGGGCAAGGGCTACACCTTC. Encoded protein: CATSDFEGKGYTF.

This chain uses TRBV30 with TRBJ1-2; no firm D call. V gave up 4 bases and J gave up 3 bases, with 15 bases separating them. The CDR3 contains 14 residues. Germline V gene sequence: CDR1 GTSNPN, CDR2 SVGIG (reference sequence). The CDR3 sequence: CAWIKERSYYGYTF. CDR3 bases: TGTGCCTGGATCAAGGAGAGGAGTTACTATGGCTACACCTTC.

The V gene is TRBV21-1, the J gene TRBJ1-1; the table's D call TRBD1 went unverified against the DNA. TRBV21-1 is recorded as a pseudogene. The CDR3 length is 16 residues. The DNA of the CDR3 is TGTGCCAGCGGCACTAGGGGGCTGGATGGGAGCACTGAAGCTTTCTTT. It is translated as CASGTRGLDGSTEAFF.

The J gene is TRBJ2-1, the V gene TRBV6-5; 8 bases match TRBD2. Losses at the gene ends were 7 bases for V and 1 base for J; bases not matched to a gene: 6. Germline V gene data show CDR1 as MNHEY and CDR2 as SVGAGI. The CDR3 covers 15 residues. The CDR3 is CASTRAGVSYNEQFF. DNA for the CDR3: TGTGCCAGCACCAGAGCGGGGGTATCCTACAATGAGCAGTTCTTC.

The gene calls are TRBV5-1 and TRBJ1-1; D call uncertain. V dropped 5 bases and J dropped 1 base, with 9 bases sitting between them. The length of the CDR3 is 13 residues. Germline CDR1 SGHRS, CDR2 YFSETQ. CDR3 loop: CASSVMENTEAFF. The CDR3 DNA is TGCGCCAGCAGTGTCATGGAGAACACTGAAGCTTTCTTT.

The sample holds a few counts of this clone. This chain links TRBV7-3 with TRBJ1-6; no definite D call. This CDR3 contains 14 residues. Germline V gene lookup returns CDR1 SGHTA and CDR2 FQGTGA. V dropped 2 bases and J dropped 4 bases, with 6 bases sitting between them. The CDR3 DNA follows: TGTGCCAGCAGCTTAGCGGGTTATAATTCACCCCTCCACTTT. Its translation: CASSLAGYNSPLHF.

CDR3 nucleotide sequence: TGTGCCAGCAGTTCAGGGATTGGGACTGAAGCTTTCTTT. This encodes CASSSGIGTEAFF. The chain has TRBV12-3 or TRBV12-4 and TRBJ1-1, with a weak D call TRBD1 (5 bases). The V end was cut by 4 bases, the J end by 5 bases, with 11 bases between. The CDR3 sequence is 13 residues long.

The chain links TRBV4-1 to TRBJ2-3; D not resolved. Trimming took 1 base from V and 6 from J, leaving 8 bases between them. This CDR3 has 13 residues. The germline CDR1 and CDR2 sequences are MGHRA and YSYEKL. The CDR3 DNA reads as TGCGCCAGCAGCCAAGTAATTAGGGATACGCAGTATTTT. Protein: CASSQVIRDTQYF.

The gene calls are TRBV19 and TRBJ1-2; unclear D gene. Trimming took 6 bases from V and 0 from J, leaving 14 bases between them. Germline V gene sequence: CDR1 LNHDA, CDR2 SQIVND (reference sequence). This CDR3 spans 15 amino acids. The DNA of the CDR3 is TGTGCCAGTAGGGACGTGGTTTTCACTAACTATGGCTACACCTTC. Translated, it gives CASRDVVFTNYGYTF.

The chain is built from TRBV12-5 and TRBJ1-2; no reliable D call. Germline lookup yields CDR1 LGHNT and CDR2 FRNRAP. The ends were cut back, 0 bases at V and 4 bases at J, with 9 bases in the middle. The CDR3 has 14 amino acids. Here the CDR3 reads CASGLVTAVYGYTF. The DNA for the CDR3 is TGTGCTAGTGGTTTGGTAACGGCGGTCTATGGCTACACCTTC.

A note on this clone: The sample holds other DNA sequences that translate to the same CDR3. The chain links TRBV5-1 to TRBJ1-1; D is perhaps TRBD1 (6 bases). The CDR3 is 13 amino acids. The V gene lost 0 bases and the J gene lost 5 bases, with 8 bases spanning the gap. CDR1 SGHRS and CDR2 YFSETQ come from the germline V gene. The CDR3 DNA sequence: TGCGCCAGCAGCTTGGAGGGGGGTACTGAAGCTTTCTTT. Its translation: CASSLEGGTEAFF.

The V gene is TRBV29-1, the J gene TRBJ1-2; D call uncertain. This CDR3 has 13 amino acids. In germline, CDR1 is SQVTM, CDR2 ANQGSEA. Trimming cost V 1 base and J 7 bases, with 13 bases left between them. The CDR3 loop is CSVEGLPVTGYTF. For the CDR3, the DNA is TGCAGCGTTGAAGGCCTGCCGGTGACTGGCTACACCTTC. Variable domain in full (rest from reference TRBV29-1 and TRBJ1-2): SAVISQKPSRDICQRGTSLTIQCQVDSQVTMMFWYRQQPGQSLTLIATANQGSEATYESGFVIDKFPISRPNLTFSTLTVSNMSPEDSSIYLCSVEGLPVTGYTFGSGTRLTVV.

The chain combines TRBV6-5 with TRBJ1-6, with a weak D call TRBD1 (6 bases). The CDR3 covers 15 residues. Germline V lookup: CDR1 MNHEY, CDR2 SVGAGI. The ends were cut back, 4 bases at V and 3 bases at J, with 10 bases in the middle. Here the CDR3 reads CASSSQGGYNSPLHF. Written as DNA, the CDR3 is TGTGCCAGCAGTTCACAGGGAGGCTATAATTCACCCCTCCACTTT.

V and J are TRBV3-1 (or the pseudogene TRBV3-2) and TRBJ2-1; 7 nucleotides align to TRBD2. Germline CDR1 and CDR2: LGHDT and YNNKEL (reference sequence). The CDR3 length is 16 residues. The ends lost 4 bases at V and 12 bases at J; junction bases unmatched: 18. In nucleotides, the CDR3 is TGTGCCAGCAGCCCTACAGCGGGGCCATCCGATTCTGGGCAGTTCTTC. Amino acids: CASSPTAGPSDSGQFF.

The chain joins TRBV5-4 to TRBJ1-2, with D unresolved. Between the trimmed V and J ends, which lost 0 bases and 4 bases, there was a span of 16 bases. CDR1 is SGHNT and CDR2 is YYREEE in the germline V gene (reference sequence). The CDR3 has 16 amino acids. The CDR3 protein is CASSLEYLEGSYGYTF. CDR3 coding DNA: TGTGCCAGCAGCTTGGAGTATCTTGAGGGTTCCTATGGCTACACCTTC.